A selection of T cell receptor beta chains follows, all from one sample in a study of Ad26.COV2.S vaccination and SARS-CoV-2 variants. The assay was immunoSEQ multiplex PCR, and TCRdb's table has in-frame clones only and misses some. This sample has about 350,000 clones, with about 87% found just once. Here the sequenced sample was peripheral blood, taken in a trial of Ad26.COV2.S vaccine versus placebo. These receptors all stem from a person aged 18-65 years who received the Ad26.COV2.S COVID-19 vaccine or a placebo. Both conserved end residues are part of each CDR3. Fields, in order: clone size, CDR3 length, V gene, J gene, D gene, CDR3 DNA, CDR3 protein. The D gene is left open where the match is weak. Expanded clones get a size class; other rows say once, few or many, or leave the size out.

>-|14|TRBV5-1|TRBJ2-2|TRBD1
TGCGCCAGCAGCTCGGGACAGCCCACCGGGGAGCTGTTTTTT
CASSSGQPTGELFF
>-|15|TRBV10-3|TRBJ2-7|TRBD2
TGTGCCATCAGTGAGACTAGCGGGAGATATGGAGAGCAGTACTTC
CAISETSGRYGEQYF
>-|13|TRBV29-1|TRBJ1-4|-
TGCAGCGCTCAGCCGACTGGGAATGAAAAACTGTTTTTT
CSAQPTGNEKLFF
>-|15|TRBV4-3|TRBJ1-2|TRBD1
TGCGCCAGCAGCCACGAGACAGGGGGCATTTATGGCTACACCTTC
CASSHETGGIYGYTF
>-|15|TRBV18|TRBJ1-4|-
TGTGCCAGCTCACCGTTGGGGGCAACTAATGAAAAACTGTTTTTT
CASSPLGATNEKLFF
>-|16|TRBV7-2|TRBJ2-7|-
TGTGCCAGCAGCCTAACGGGCCAGCAGGCAGCCTACGAGCAGTACTTC
CASSLTGQQAAYEQYF
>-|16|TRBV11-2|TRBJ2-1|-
TGTGCCAGCAGCTTACAGGGAGGACGGTCCTACAATGAGCAGTTCTTC
CASSLQGGRSYNEQFF
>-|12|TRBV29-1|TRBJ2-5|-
TGCAGCGTTGCAGGGGGAGGGGAGACCCAGTACTTC
CSVAGGGETQYF
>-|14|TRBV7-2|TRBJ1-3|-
TGTGCCAGCAGCCCGTCGGGCTCGGGAAACACCATATATTTT
CASSPSGSGNTIYF
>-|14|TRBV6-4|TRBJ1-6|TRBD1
TGTGCCAGCAGTGAGACAGGGGATAATTCACCCCTCCACTTT
CASSETGDNSPLHF
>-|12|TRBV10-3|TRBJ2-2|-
TGTGCCTCCGGACTACTCCCCGGGGAGCTGTTTTTT
CASGLLPGELFF
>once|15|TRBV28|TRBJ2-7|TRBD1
TGTGCCAGCAGTCTCCCCCAGGGGGCAGGCTACGAGCAGTACTTC
CASSLPQGAGYEQYF
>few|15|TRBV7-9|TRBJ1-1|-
TGTGCCAGCAGCTTAGTCGGAGGAGGTAACACTGAAGCTTTCTTT
CASSLVGGGNTEAFF
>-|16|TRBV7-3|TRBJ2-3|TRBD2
TGTGCCAGCAGCTTAATCGGGGGACTAAGCACAGATACGCAGTATTTT
CASSLIGGLSTDTQYF
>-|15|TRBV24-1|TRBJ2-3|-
TGTGCCACCAGCCGTAGACTAGTGGAGGCAGATACGCAGTATTTT
CATSRRLVEADTQYF
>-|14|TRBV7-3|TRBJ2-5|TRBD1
TGTGCCAGCAGCGGACAGGGGGCGAGTGAGACCCAGTACTTC
CASSGQGASETQYF
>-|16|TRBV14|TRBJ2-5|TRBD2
TGTGCCAGCAGCCTAATGGTAGCGGGACCCCAAGAGACCCAGTACTTC
CASSLMVAGPQETQYF
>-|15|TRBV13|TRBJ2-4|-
TGTGCCAGCACCTCGCTGGGGCAAGCCAAAAACATTCAGTACTTC
CASTSLGQAKNIQYF
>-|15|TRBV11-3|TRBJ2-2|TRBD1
TGTGCCAGCAGCTTACAGACAGGGGGCACCGGGGAGCTGTTTTTT
CASSLQTGGTGELFF
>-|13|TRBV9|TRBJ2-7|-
TGTGCCAGCAGCGTAGCAATCCAGGACGTGTTATACTTC
CASSVAIQDVLYF
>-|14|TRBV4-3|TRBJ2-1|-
TGCGCCAGCAGCCAAGACCTAGCCCCAGCGTCGCAGTTCTTC
CASSQDLAPASQFF
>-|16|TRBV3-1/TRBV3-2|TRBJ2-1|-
TGTGCCAGCAGCCATCCCAAGGGCGGGTCCTACAATGAGCAGTTCTTC
CASSHPKGGSYNEQFF
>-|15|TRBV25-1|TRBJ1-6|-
TGTGCCAGCAGGGGCCGGGCCGGGGGAAATTCACCCCTCCACTTT
CASRGRAGGNSPLHF
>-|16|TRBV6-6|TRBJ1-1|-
TGTGCCAGCAGTTCACCTGGTCAGGGGAGGAACACTGAAGCTTTCTTT
CASSSPGQGRNTEAFF
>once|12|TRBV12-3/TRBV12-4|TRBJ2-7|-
TGTGCCAGCGCCCAGGGGACGGGGGAGCAGTACTTC
CASAQGTGEQYF
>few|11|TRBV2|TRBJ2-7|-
TGTGCCACCGCCCAATCCTACGAGCAGTACTTC
CATAQSYEQYF
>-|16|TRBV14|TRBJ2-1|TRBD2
TGTGCCAGCAGCCAGTCCACGGGGACTAGTACCCATGAGCAGTTCTTC
CASSQSTGTSTHEQFF
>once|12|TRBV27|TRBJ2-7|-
TGTGCCAGCAGGACAGGAGCATACGAGCAGTACTTC
CASRTGAYEQYF
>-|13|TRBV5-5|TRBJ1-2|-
TGTGCCAGCAGCTTGGGACAGCACTATGGCTACACCTTC
CASSLGQHYGYTF
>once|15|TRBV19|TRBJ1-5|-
TGTGCCAGTAGCGATGTTGGGGGGAGTCATCAGCCCCAGCATTTT
CASSDVGGSHQPQHF
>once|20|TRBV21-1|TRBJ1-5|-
TGTGCCAGCAGCACTAGGGGGCAGGGACAGGGTATTTGGGGCAATCAGCCCCAGCATTTT
CASSTRGQGQGIWGNQPQHF
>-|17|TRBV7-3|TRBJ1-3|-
TGTGCCAGCAGCCCAAGGGGACATCACACCGCTGGAAACACCATATATTTT
CASSPRGHHTAGNTIYF
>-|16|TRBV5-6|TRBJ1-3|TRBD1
TGTGCCAGCAGCTTGGTGGACAGGGGAACTGGAAACACCATATATTTT
CASSLVDRGTGNTIYF
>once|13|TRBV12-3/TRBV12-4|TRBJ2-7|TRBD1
TGTGCCAGCAGTTTATCCAGGGGGTACGAGCAGTACTTC
CASSLSRGYEQYF
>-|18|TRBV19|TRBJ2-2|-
TGTGCCAGTAGTATGTACCCTTCCAGGGCCCCTAACACCGGGGAGCTGTTTTTT
CASSMYPSRAPNTGELFF
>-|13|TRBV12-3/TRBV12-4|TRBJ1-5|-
TGTGCCTGCCAGCGGGGGGAGGGTCAGCCCCAGCATTTT
CACQRGEGQPQHF
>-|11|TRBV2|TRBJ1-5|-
TGTGCCAGCAGCGATGGACAGCCCCAGCATTTT
CASSDGQPQHF
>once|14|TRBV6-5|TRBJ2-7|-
TGTGCCAGCAGTTACTCAAATGTGGTTGTCGAGCAGTACTTC
CASSYSNVVVEQYF
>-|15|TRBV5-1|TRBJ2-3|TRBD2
TGCGCCAGCGGAGCGGGGAAACTGAGCACAGATACGCAGTATTTT
CASGAGKLSTDTQYF
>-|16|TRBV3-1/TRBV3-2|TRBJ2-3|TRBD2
TGTGCCAGCAGCCAAGGGACTAGCGGGTGGGGAGATACGCAGTATTTT
CASSQGTSGWGDTQYF
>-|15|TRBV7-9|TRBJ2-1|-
TGTGCCAGCAGCTTAGGTCAAGGCAAGTACAATGAGCAGTTCTTC
CASSLGQGKYNEQFF